This record concerns one T cell receptor beta chain sequence. What this receptor recognizes is not known. The junction and the germline gene differ at one end; a read error may be behind it. This record comes from a study of metastatic and nonmetastatic thyroid tumors (dated by TCRdb to the early 2020s). Some background on the complete study: The researchers compared repertoires between peripheral blood samples and tumor or nodule tissue samples from patients with malignant or benign thyroid disease. General findings and caveats noted by the study authors: TCR beta diversity was reported as significantly higher in malignant tumors than in benign nodules, in both blood and tumor samples.

Libraries were made using PCR. Data came from an Illumina HiSeq 4000. High-throughput sequencing was used to profile the TCR beta-chain CDR3 region of each patient. The original methods were these. CDR3 differences across clinicopathological groups were used to build a classifier for discriminating distant-metastatic papillary thyroid cancer patients. To measure repertoire diversity the researchers used the Shannon index, while the Morisita-Horn index served to gauge how similar the tumor and blood repertoires were. TCRdb redid the processing of the public reads, applying fastp at Q25 and MiXCR, and retained in-frame beta chains. It is TCRdb's table, rather than the study itself, that gives the V and J calls and clone size. The sample table shows around 26,000 clones, and approximately 19% are seen once. The ten most abundant clones make up about 4.6% of the sample. The CDR3, from cysteine to phenylalanine, totals 14 residues. The kept DNA is CDR3 alone, 42 bases in frame from the first base. As encoded in the germline V gene (reference sequence), CDR1 is SEHNR while CDR2 is FQNEAQ.

Before undergoing thyroid surgery, none of the patients had been given any kind of treatment. The study retrospectively analysed patient clinical samples collected from about 2012 to 2019 using T-cell receptor beta sequencing. Recombination connected TRBV7-9 to TRBJ2-1; the D match is possibly TRBD1 or TRBD2, with 5 bases aligned in each. The receptor's source is a male donor with papillary thyroid cancer or a benign thyroid nodule (not recorded which). Some clones in this sample may be carry-over from other donors' samples. Input material: blood. The nucleotide sequence is given as TGTGCCAGCAGCCTAGCCGGGGCTCACAATGAGCAGTTCTTC. This yields the protein CASSLAGAHNEQFF.